This note documents a single TCR beta chain sequence. Profiled with immunoSEQ multiplex PCR; TCRdb holds only in-frame clones, not every one. Among around 260,000 clones, approximately 91% were seen once, and the ten largest hold over 0.55%. This specimen belongs to a study of blood T cell repertoires in COVID-19. The wider study: The samples span acute and convalescent COVID-19 from the United States, Italy and Spain. The analysed material was cDNA or gDNA that came from T cells, B-cell-depleted T cells, or PBMCs.

The CDR3 length is 13 residues. CDR1 and CDR2 from the germline V gene are ENHRY and SYGVKD. V was pared by 10 bases and J by 2 bases, with 4 bases of the junction left unmatched. The sample consisted of peripheral blood. The rearrangement links TRBV10-3 to TRBJ2-5; 10 nucleotides align to TRBD2. The source of this sequence is a human donor in a cohort sampled during active COVID-19. CDR3 sequence: CATWTSGQETQYF. The DNA of the CDR3 is TGTGCCACCTGGACTAGCGGACAAGAGACCCAGTACTTC.